A selection of T cell receptor beta chains follows, all from one sample in a study of T cells in Graves' hyperthyroidism and ophthalmopathy. TCRdb reprocessed the multiplex PCR reads with MiXCR, giving one entry per CDR3 protein. The data contain 450,000 to 650,000 distinct CDR3 sequences, 14% of them seen just once; the ten biggest clones take up about 6.6%. Sequenced sample: blood. These receptors all come from a woman younger than 30 with Graves' ophthalmopathy. CDR3s include the opening cysteine and the closing phenylalanine or tryptophan. A D gene is named only where the DNA matches it firmly.

d_gene	v_gene	j_gene	CDR3aa
TRBD1	TRBV11-3	TRBJ2-5	CASSLGAGTGFPGETQYF
-	TRBV6-1	TRBJ2-7	CASSYREGGEQYF
-	TRBV2	TRBJ2-7	CASSAPETYYEQYF
-	TRBV5-1	TRBJ2-3	CASSSLQGWGPSTDTQYF
-	TRBV6-1	TRBJ1-1	CASIYGPFTEAFF
-	TRBV7-9	TRBJ1-5	CASSVEWGSNQPQHF
TRBD2	TRBV19	TRBJ2-3	CASSMGLAGAGDTQYF
-	TRBV28	TRBJ1-1	CASSPLGGVPEAFF
TRBD2	TRBV6-9	TRBJ2-1	CASYLLAGYNEQFF
-	TRBV25-1	TRBJ1-1	CASSRRSRNTEAFF
TRBD2	TRBV11-2	TRBJ2-4	CASSLGGGGGIQYF
-	TRBV6-5	TRBJ2-5	CASQGETQYF
-	TRBV20-1	TRBJ2-1	CSVAYRSPYNEQFF
TRBD1	TRBV10-3	TRBJ2-1	CAISGLVEQGRPYNEQFF
-	TRBV10-3	TRBJ1-1	CAISEARNTEAFF
-	TRBV30	TRBJ1-1	CAGRQLTEAFF
-	TRBV5-6	TRBJ1-5	CASSLGEPGGLDPQHF
TRBD1	TRBV27	TRBJ2-1	CASSSQQGASYNEQFF
-	TRBV20-1	TRBJ2-1	CSARDGGRGYEQFF
-	TRBV27	TRBJ2-1	CASWVPTVANEQFF
-	TRBV2	TRBJ1-1	CASSRVSRGTEAFF
-	TRBV20-1	TRBJ2-7	CSASVLGGWSYEQYF
-	TRBV3-1	TRBJ2-3	CASSQEGLAATTSHTQYF
-	TRBV18	TRBJ1-2	CASSPRDTTEFGTF
TRBD1	TRBV20-1	TRBJ1-2	CSAEEGQTYYGYTF
-	TRBV4-3	TRBJ2-3	CASSQNGGLGTDTQYF
-	TRBV6-1	TRBJ2-1	CASSYLDNHGNEQFF
-	TRBV7-9	TRBJ2-7	CASSRLPAYEQYF
TRBD2	TRBV5-1	TRBJ2-7	CASSSTSGRAHEQYF
-	TRBV19	TRBJ1-5	CASHPTGRIRNQPQHF
-	TRBV20-1	TRBJ1-2	CSANERGVSGGYTF
-	TRBV3-1	TRBJ2-7	CASSPRPDREQYF
-	TRBV4-3	TRBJ1-5	CASSQGRASNQPQHF
-	TRBV28	TRBJ1-5	CASSLLVRGAQHF
-	TRBV15	TRBJ1-2	CATSRRGTNYGYTF
TRBD1	TRBV28	TRBJ2-5	CASSFGGTGGAETQYF
-	TRBV2	TRBJ2-4	CASTPSTGEAKNIQYF
TRBD2	TRBV6-5	TRBJ2-7	CASSYVLAGEQYF
-	TRBV4-3	TRBJ1-3	CASSQDGVLVTSGNTTYF
-	TRBV7-2	TRBJ1-2	CASSLWSNYGYTF
-	TRBV5-1	TRBJ1-1	CASTRSVQGEAFF
TRBD2	TRBV6-2/TRBV6-3	TRBJ2-1	CASSKIAGGGYNEQFF
-	TRBV19	TRBJ1-1	CATVYRATEAFF
-	TRBV9	TRBJ2-2	CASSVAPVNGELFF
TRBD1	TRBV30	TRBJ1-4	CACDRATNEKLFF
TRBD1	TRBV12-3/TRBV12-4	TRBJ1-4	CASSPGTGGEGKLFF
TRBD1	TRBV5-1	TRBJ1-2	CASSLGDRSYGYTF
TRBD1	TRBV7-3	TRBJ1-2	CASSLDRGGNGYTF
-	TRBV18	TRBJ2-1	CASSPPRVGGSDEQFF
TRBD2	TRBV19	TRBJ2-2	CASRPSGELHRGSLFF
TRBD2	TRBV19	TRBJ2-7	CASSNSGTSYEQYF
TRBD2	TRBV5-1	TRBJ2-1	CASSEASGPSYNEQFF